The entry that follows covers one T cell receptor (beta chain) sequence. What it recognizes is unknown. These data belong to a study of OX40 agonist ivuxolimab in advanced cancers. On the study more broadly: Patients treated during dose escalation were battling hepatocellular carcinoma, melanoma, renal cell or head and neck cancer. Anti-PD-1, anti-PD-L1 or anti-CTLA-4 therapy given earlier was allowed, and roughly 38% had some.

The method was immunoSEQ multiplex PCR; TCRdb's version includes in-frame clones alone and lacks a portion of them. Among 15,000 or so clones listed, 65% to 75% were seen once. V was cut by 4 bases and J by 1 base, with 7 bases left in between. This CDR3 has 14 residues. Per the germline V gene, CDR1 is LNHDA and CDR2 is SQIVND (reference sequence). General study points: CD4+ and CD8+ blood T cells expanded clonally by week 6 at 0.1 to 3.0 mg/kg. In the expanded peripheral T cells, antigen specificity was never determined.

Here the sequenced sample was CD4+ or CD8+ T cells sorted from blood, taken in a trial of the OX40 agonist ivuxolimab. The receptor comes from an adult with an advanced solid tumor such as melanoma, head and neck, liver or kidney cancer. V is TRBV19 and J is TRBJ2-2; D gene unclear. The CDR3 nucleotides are TGTGCCAGTAGTACAGGCCTGAACACCGGGGAGCTGTTTTTT. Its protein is CASSTGLNTGELFF.